This TCR beta chain was observed in a study of blood T cells in healthy people across ages (dated by TCRdb to about 2015). Regarding the complete study: Template switching captured roughly one uniquely barcoded TCR beta cDNA molecule per two T cells in model experiments. Two additional independent replicas of 1 million unique cDNA reads from the same blood draw were analyzed for two donors (one aged 18 to 29 and one aged 80 or older). To track age-related changes in TCR beta repertoire diversity, the study relied on deep sequencing normalized with unique cDNA molecular identifiers. The donors were split into four age groups: young (average about 16 years), middle-aged (roughly 42), aged (approximately 60) and long-lived (under 90). To avoid experimental bias, donors of different ages were randomly spread across the sequencing lanes.

The CDR3, from cysteine to phenylalanine, totals 12 residues. Only the CDR3 region is kept as DNA, spanning 36 bases read in frame from base 1. Taken from the germline V gene (reference sequence), the CDR1 and CDR2 loops are GTSNPN and SVGIG. Germline trimming amounts to 5 bases on V and 8 bases on J, with 3 as the count of junction bases outside the gene matches. Donors were 39 systemically healthy Caucasian individuals from Russia aged roughly 6 to 100 years. Each donor gave about 9.8 milliliters of peripheral blood, drawn into EDTA-treated Vacutainer tubes. PBMCs were isolated by Ficoll-Paque density-gradient centrifugation, with at least 6.5 million obtained per sample. Total RNA was extracted from PBMCs with Trizol reagent, with at least 6 micrograms obtained per sample. For every donor, an aliquot of PBMCs went through flow cytometry to measure the percentages of naive CD45RAhigh/CD27high T cells.

The method behind the library was 5' RACE. TCRdb lists the instrument as Illumina HiSeq 2500. A second PCR of about 6 to 11 cycles was run with a J-beta primer mix and a sample-barcoded 5' primer. A unique molecular identifier was introduced onto each TCR beta cDNA molecule by a template-switch 5' adaptor carrying 12 random nucleotides. At least 2.5 million CDR3-containing paired-end reads were obtained from each sample. First-strand cDNA synthesis was performed from all RNA using the Mint cDNA synthesis kit, with priming by a TRBC-specific oligonucleotide. All cDNA was treated with uracil-DNA glycosylase and then went through a first 18-cycle PCR with the universal primers M1SS and BC2_uni_R. Regarding the original processing steps: Normalization of each sample was performed by random selection of 1 million high-quality reads, each carrying a distinct molecular identifier. Instead of being binned into consensus sequences, reads that shared molecular identifiers were thrown out. MiTCR, set to a Q25 quality threshold and the strictest error-elimination algorithm, was used for CDR3 identification, clonotype clustering and error correction. A nonparametric unseen species model with Euler transformation was used to estimate a lower bound on total TCR beta diversity. TCRdb reanalyzed the raw reads on its own, using fastp at Q25 for trimming and MiXCR for clone calling, and kept in-frame beta chains. Here each entry gathers all rows of one CDR3 protein and keeps the most common genes and DNA. In this record, the V and J calls reflect TCRdb's handling and not the investigators' own analysis. This sample gives about 810,000 distinct CDR3 sequences in total; around 36% of them show up just once. Of the sample, under 15% is held by the ten largest clones.

This clonotype turned up a few times. This clone's antigen is unknown. No per-base quality is available; no much larger clone lies one base away. Paper-wide results and their limitations: Since profiling was done on bulk unsorted PBMCs, naive and antigen-experienced compartments could not be conclusively compared. Observed TCR beta diversity per million T cells fell roughly linearly with age, and a significant reduction was already apparent by age approximately 40. Compared with the aged group, the long-lived group had more naive CD4+ T cells, fewer expanded clones and increased TCR diversity, suggesting age selection. Donor CMV infection status was unknown, potentially confounding age-related changes in expanded clonotypes. Estimates of total diversity based on one million sequenced T cells were regarded as lower bounds and as underestimates. A strong correlation was found between observed TCR beta diversity and the percentage of naive T cells measured by flow cytometry.

The TCR comes from a man between 18 and 29 years old in good health. Recombination linked TRBV30 to TRBJ2-3, and 11 bases in between align with TRBD2. Sequencing was performed on blood. In nucleotide form, the sequence is TGTGCCTGGGGGACTAGCGGAGGTACGCAGTATTTT. This is translated as CAWGTSGGTQYF.